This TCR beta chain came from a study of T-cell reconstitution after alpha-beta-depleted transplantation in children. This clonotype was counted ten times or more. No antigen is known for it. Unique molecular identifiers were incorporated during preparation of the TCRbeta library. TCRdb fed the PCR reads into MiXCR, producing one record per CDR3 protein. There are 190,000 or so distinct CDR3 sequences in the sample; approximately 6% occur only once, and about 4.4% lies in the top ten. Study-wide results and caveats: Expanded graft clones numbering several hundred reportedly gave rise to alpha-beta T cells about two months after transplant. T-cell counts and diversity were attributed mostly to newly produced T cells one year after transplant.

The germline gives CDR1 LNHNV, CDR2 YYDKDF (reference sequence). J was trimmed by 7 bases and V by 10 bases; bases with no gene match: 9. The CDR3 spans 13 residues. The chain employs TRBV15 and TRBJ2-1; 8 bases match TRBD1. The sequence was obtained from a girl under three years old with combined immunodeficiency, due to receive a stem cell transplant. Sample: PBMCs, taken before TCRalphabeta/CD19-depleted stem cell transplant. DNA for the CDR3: TGTGCCATCCCAGGGGGCTTGGCGAATGAGCAGTTCTTC. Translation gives CAIPGGLANEQFF. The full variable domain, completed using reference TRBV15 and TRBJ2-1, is DAMVIQNPRYQVTQFGKPVTLSCSQTLNHNVMYWYQQKSSQAPKLLFHYYDKDFNNEADTPDNFQSRRPNTSFCFLDIRSPGLGDTAMYLCAIPGGLANEQFFGPGTRLTVL.